These T cell receptor beta chains were read from a single sample in a study of monozygotic twins with inflammatory bowel disease. TCRdb re-called the 5' RACE reads and catalogs CDR3 proteins one per entry, DNA excluded. Its listing shows approximately 420,000 distinct CDR3 sequences. Sample: blood. The receptors were gathered from a human donor with ulcerative colitis or Crohn's disease, or a healthy co-twin of an affected twin (not recorded which). The CDR3 runs from the conserved cysteine through the conserved F or W. Each record gives: V gene, J gene, CDR3 protein.

>TRBV7-2|TRBJ2-1
CASSPTGTISYNEQFF
>TRBV13|TRBJ1-1
CASSFRGPMNTEAFF
>TRBV18|TRBJ2-3
CASSPRPAGGGFSDTQYF
>TRBV27|TRBJ1-2
CASSFSAAPRGYTF
>TRBV28|TRBJ1-5
CASRSQGQNNQPQHF
>TRBV7-8|TRBJ1-1
CASSPSGQGNTEAFF
>TRBV30|TRBJ1-2
CAWKRPGTGNYGYTF
>TRBV20-1|TRBJ2-7
CSARDQGQSYEQYF
>TRBV5-6|TRBJ1-1
CASIPRGGTEAFF
>TRBV28|TRBJ2-1
CASSWDGYNEQFF
>TRBV5-4|TRBJ2-7
CASSDWDRSSYEQYF
>TRBV28|TRBJ1-5
CASLTSLSWGTVQSQPQHF